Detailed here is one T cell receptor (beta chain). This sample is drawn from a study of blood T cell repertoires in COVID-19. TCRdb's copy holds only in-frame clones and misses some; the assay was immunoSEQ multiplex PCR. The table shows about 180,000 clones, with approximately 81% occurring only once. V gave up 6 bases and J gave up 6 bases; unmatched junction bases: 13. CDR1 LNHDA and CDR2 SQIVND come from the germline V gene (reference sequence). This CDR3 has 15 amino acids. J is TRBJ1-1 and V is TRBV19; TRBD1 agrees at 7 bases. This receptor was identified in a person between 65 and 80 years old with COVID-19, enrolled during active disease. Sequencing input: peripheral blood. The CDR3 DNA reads TGTGCCAGTAGATCTGGGGGGCAGGGGGTCCCTGAAGCTTTCTTT. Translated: CASRSGGQGVPEAFF.